This is a list of T cell receptor beta chains from one sample in a study of blood T cell repertoires in COVID-19. Some clones are missing from TCRdb's copy, which holds only in-frame ones; the method was immunoSEQ multiplex PCR. The data show about 480,000 clones, around nine tenths seen once. Sequenced: PBMCs or T cells enriched from blood (not recorded which). Receptor source: a woman aged 40 to 50 who had recovered from COVID-19. The conserved cysteine and the conserved F or W are not part of the CDR3 here.

length	V	J	CDR3
13	TRBV28	TRBJ2-5	ASSPGDRGEETQY
12	TRBV2	TRBJ2-3	ASSVSGSSDTQY
12	TRBV7-4	TRBJ2-7	ASSSDRGSYEQY
13	TRBV24-1	TRBJ2-3	ATSDSGQGYGTQY
13	TRBV11-3	TRBJ2-1	ASSLGIAGEGEQF
12	TRBV29-1	TRBJ2-3	SVAPAGSTDTQY
17	TRBV11-3	TRBJ2-5	ASSLGGLAGDYPGETQY
10	TRBV13	TRBJ1-1	ASSPPNGRAF
12	TRBV7-2	TRBJ1-2	ASSPGQGYYGYT
13	TRBV13	TRBJ1-2	ASSLNPTGNYGYT
14	TRBV5-1	TRBJ2-3	ASSSGQGGRTDTQY
16	TRBV5-1	TRBJ2-6	ASSIGTGGSSGANVLT
16	TRBV5-6	TRBJ2-1	ASSLAGVIPTSYNEQF
11	TRBV6-1	TRBJ2-7	ASSEGTYYEQY
16	TRBV4-3	TRBJ1-6	ASSQDLGQSSYNSPLH
13	TRBV6-2/TRBV6-3	TRBJ2-7	ASSYVGLVAGEQY
12	TRBV18	TRBJ1-1	ASSPSPSDTEAF
14	TRBV6-5	TRBJ2-7	ASSYGRQAGAYEQY
16	TRBV9	TRBJ2-1	ASIPGGRTTSSYNEQF
15	TRBV28	TRBJ2-5	ASSFKKASGDKETQY
13	TRBV11-3	TRBJ2-3	ASSLAPTSTDTQY
11	TRBV12-5	TRBJ1-5	ASGDRGDQPQH
10	TRBV6-5	TRBJ2-3	ASRTTPDTQY
13	TRBV19	TRBJ1-6	ASSIIMEDNSPLH
12	TRBV12-5	TRBJ1-1	ASGLQFSNTEAF
13	TRBV27	TRBJ1-5	ASSPTGLSNQPQH
9	TRBV7-2	TRBJ1-1	ASSLSFSAF
13	TRBV27	TRBJ2-5	ASSFTSLAGETQY
14	TRBV24-1	TRBJ2-1	ATSDPGQGGHNEQF
14	TRBV5-1	TRBJ1-1	ASSLAARTANTEAF
12	TRBV11-2	TRBJ2-7	ASSLSGDAYEQY
12	TRBV18	TRBJ1-2	ASSPTGGVGGYT
15	TRBV4-3	TRBJ1-6	ASSQDIVPGNNSPLH
10	TRBV11-3	TRBJ2-1	ASSVADNEQF
15	TRBV5-1	TRBJ2-7	ASSSGTGEPHTYEQY
12	TRBV5-1	TRBJ2-3	ASSLGTGGLTQY
7	TRBV19	TRBJ2-7	ASSGGEG